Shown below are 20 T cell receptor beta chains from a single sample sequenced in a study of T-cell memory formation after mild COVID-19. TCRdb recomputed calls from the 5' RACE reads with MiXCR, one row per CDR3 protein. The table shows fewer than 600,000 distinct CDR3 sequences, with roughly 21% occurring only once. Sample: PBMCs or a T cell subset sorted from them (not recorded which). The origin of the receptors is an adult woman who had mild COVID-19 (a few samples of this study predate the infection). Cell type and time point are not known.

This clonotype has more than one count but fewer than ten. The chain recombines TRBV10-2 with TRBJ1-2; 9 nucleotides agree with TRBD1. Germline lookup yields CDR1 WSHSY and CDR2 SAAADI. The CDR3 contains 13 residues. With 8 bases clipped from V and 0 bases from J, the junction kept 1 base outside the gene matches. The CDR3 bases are TGCGCCAGCGGACAGGGGACTAACTATGGCTACACCTTC. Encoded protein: CASGQGTNYGYTF.

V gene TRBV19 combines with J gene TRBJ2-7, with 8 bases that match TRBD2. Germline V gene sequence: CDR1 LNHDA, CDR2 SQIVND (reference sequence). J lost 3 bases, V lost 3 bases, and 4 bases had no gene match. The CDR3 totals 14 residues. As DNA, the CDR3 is TGTGCCAGTAGTATTTCAGCGGGGGACTACGAGCAGTACTTC. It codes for CASSISAGDYEQYF.

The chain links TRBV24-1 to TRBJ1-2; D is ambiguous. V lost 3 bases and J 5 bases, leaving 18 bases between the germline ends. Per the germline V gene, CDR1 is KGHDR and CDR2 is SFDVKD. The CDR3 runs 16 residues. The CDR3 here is CATSDPSGEPPYGYTF. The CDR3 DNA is TGTGCCACCAGTGATCCGTCCGGGGAACCCCCTTATGGCTACACCTTC.

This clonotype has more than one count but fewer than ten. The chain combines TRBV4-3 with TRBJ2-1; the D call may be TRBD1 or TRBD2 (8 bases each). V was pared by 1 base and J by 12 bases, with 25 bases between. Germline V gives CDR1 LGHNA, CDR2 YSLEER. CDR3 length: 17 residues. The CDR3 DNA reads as TGCGCCAGCAGCCAAGCCCTCGTAACCAGGGGGCGGGAGGTGCAGTTCTTC. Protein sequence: CASSQALVTRGREVQFF.

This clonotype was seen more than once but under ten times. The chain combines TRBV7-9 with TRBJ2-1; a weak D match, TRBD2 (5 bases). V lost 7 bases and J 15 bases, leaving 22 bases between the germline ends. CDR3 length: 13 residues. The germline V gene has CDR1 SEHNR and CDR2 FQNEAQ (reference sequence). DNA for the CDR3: TGTGCCAGCACCCTCCTCCCCCGGGGTTGGGGGTTCTTC. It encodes CASTLLPRGWGFF.

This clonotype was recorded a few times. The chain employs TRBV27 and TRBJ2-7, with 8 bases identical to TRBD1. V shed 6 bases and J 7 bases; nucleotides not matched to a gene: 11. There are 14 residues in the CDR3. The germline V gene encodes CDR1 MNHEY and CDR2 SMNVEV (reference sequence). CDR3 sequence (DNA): TGTGCCAGCAGCCCCCGGACAGGGTCAGGAGAGCAGTACTTC. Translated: CASSPRTGSGEQYF.

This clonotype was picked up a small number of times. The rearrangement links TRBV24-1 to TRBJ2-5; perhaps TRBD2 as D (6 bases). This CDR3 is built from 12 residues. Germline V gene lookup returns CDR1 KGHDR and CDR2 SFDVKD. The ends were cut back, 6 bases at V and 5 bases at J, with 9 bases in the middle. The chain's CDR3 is CATSTGEETQYF. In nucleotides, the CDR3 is TGTGCCACCAGTACGGGGGAGGAGACCCAGTACTTC.

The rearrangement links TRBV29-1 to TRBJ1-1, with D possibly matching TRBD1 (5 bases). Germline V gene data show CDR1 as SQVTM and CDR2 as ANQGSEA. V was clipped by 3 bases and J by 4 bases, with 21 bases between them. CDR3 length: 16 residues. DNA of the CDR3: TGCAGCGTTGAGGGGACCCGTTTAGGGGTCGGCACTGAAGCTTTCTTT. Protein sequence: CSVEGTRLGVGTEAFF.

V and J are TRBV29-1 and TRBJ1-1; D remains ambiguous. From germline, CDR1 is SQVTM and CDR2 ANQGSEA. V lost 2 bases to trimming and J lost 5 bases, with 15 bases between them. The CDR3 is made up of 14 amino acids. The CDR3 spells CSVESPGLGTEAFF. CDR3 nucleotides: TGCAGCGTTGAATCACCCGGTCTGGGGACTGAAGCTTTCTTT.

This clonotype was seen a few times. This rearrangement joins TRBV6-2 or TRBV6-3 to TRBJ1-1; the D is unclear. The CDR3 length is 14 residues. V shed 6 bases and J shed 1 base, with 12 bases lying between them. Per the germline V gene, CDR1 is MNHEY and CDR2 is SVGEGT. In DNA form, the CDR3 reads TGTGCCAGCAGCTCCGTGACTGGGAACACTGAAGCTTTCTTT. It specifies CASSSVTGNTEAFF.

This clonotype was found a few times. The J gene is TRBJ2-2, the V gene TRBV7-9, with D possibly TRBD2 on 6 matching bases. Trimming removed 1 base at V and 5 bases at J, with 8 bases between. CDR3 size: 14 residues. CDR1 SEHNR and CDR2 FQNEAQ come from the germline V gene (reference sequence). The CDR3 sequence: CASSLETSTGELFF. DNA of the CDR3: TGTGCCAGCAGCTTAGAGACTAGTACCGGGGAGCTGTTTTTT.

The CDR3 coding sequence is TGTGCCAGCAGTTTAGATCGGAGAAGGATAAATGAAAAACTGTTTTTT. The encoded protein is CASSLDRRRINEKLFF. The rearrangement joins TRBV12-3 or TRBV12-4 to TRBJ1-4; D remains unclear. Trimming took off 1 base at V and 5 bases at J, with 14 bases between the two ends. The CDR3 extends over 16 amino acids.

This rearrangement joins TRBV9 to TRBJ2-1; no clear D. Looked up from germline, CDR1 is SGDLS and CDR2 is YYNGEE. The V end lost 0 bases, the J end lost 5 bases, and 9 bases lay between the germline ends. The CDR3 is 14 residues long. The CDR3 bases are TGTGCCAGCAGCGTAGGTCGCGGTAACAATGAGCAGTTCTTC. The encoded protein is CASSVGRGNNEQFF.

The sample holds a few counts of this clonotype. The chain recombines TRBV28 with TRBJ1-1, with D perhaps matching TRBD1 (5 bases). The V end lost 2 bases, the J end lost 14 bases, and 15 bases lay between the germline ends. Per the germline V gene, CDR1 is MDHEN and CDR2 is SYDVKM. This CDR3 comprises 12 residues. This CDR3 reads CASSLSSGRRFF. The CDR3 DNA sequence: TGTGCCAGCAGTTTAAGTTCAGGGCGTCGATTCTTT.

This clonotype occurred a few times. In DNA, the CDR3 is TGTGCCAGCAGTGACGATCGGACTAGCGGGCAAAATGAGCAGTTCTTC. This sequence encodes CASSDDRTSGQNEQFF. The J gene is TRBJ2-1, the V gene TRBV6-4; 11 positions match TRBD2. Looked up from germline, CDR1 is MRHNA and CDR2 is SNTAGT. The trim removed 2 bases at V and 7 bases at J, leaving 7 bases unmatched. The CDR3 consists of 16 residues.

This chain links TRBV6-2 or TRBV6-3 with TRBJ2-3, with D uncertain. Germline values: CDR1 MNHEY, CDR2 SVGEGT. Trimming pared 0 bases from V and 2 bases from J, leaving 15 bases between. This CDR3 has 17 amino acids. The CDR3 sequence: CASSYSLFTGLTDTQYF. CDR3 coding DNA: TGTGCCAGCAGTTACTCGCTATTTACCGGCCTCACAGATACGCAGTATTTT.

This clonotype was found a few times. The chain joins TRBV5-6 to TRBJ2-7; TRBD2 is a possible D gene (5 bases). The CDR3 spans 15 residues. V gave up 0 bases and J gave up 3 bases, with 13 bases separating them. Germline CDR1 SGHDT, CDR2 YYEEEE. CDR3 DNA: TGTGCCAGCAGCTTGGCCGAGGGAGTCTACTACGAGCAGTACTTC. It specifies CASSLAEGVYYEQYF.

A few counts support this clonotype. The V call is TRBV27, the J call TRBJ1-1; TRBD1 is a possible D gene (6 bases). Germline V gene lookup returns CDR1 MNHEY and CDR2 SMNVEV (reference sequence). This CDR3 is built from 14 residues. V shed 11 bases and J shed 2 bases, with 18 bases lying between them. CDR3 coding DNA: TGTGCCGTCCGGAGGATGGGGGGCAACACTGAAGCTTTCTTT. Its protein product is CAVRRMGGNTEAFF.

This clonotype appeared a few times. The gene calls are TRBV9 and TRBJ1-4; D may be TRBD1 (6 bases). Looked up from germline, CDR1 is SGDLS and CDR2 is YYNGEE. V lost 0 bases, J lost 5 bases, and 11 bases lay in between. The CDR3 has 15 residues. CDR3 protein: CASSVAGQGNEKLFF. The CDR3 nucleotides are TGTGCCAGCAGCGTAGCCGGCCAGGGGAATGAAAAACTGTTTTTT.

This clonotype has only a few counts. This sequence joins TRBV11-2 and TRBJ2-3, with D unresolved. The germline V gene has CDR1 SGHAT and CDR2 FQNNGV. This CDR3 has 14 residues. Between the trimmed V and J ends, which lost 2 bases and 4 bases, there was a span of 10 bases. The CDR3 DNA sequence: TGTGCCAGCAGCTTACACCGGACGGCAGATACGCAGTATTTT. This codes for CASSLHRTADTQYF. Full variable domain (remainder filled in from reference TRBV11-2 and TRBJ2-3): EAGVAQSPRYKIIEKRQSVAFWCNPISGHATLYWYQQILGQGPKLLIQFQNNGVVDDSQLPKDRFSAERLKGVDSTLKIQPAKLEDSAVYLCASSLHRTADTQYFGPGTRLTVL.